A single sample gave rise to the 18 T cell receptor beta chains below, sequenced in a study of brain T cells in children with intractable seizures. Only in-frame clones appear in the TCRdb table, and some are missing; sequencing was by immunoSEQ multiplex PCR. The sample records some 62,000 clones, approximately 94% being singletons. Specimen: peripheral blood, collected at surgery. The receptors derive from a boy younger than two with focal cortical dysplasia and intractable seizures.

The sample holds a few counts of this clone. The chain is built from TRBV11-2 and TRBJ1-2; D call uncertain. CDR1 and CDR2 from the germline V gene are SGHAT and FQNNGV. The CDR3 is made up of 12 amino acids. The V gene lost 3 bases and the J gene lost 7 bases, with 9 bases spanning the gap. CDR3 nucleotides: TGTGCCAGCAGCTTGGGCGGCGCTGGCTACACCTTC. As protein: CASSLGGAGYTF.

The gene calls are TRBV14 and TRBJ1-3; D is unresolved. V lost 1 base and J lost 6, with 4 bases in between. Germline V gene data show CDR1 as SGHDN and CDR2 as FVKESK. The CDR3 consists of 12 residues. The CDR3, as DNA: TGTGCCAGCAGCCAAGCAGCAAACACCATATATTTT. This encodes CASSQAANTIYF.

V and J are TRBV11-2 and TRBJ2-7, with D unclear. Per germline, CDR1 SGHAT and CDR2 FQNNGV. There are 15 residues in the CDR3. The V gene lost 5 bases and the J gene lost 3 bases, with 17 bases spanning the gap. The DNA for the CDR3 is TGTGCCAGCAGCCCCCAAACTTCGGCCGGCTACGAGCAGTACTTC. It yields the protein CASSPQTSAGYEQYF.

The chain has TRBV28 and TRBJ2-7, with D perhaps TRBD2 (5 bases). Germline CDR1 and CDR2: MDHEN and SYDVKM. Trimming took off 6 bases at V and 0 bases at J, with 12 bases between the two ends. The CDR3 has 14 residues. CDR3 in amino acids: CASRLTKHSYEQYF. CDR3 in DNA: TGTGCCAGCAGACTGACTAAACACTCCTACGAGCAGTACTTC.

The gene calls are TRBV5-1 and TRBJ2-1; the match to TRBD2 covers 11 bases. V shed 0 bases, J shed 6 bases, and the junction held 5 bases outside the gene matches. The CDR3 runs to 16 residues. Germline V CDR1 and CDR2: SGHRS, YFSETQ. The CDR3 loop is CASSLGTSGGFNEQFF. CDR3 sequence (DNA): TGCGCCAGCAGCTTGGGTACTAGCGGGGGATTCAATGAGCAGTTCTTC.

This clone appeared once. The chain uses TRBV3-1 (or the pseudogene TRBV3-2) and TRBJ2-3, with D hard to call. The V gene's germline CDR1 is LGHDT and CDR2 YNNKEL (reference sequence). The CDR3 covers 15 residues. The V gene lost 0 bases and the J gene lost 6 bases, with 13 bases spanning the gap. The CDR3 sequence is CASSQDPMVWDTQYF. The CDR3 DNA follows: TGTGCCAGCAGCCAAGACCCTATGGTTTGGGATACGCAGTATTTT.

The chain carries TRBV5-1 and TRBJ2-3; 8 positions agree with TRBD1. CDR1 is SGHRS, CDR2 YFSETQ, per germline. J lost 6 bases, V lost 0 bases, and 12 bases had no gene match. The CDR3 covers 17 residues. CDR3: CASSLGLGGTGEDTQYF. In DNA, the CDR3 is TGCGCCAGCAGCTTGGGATTAGGTGGGACAGGAGAGGATACGCAGTATTTT.

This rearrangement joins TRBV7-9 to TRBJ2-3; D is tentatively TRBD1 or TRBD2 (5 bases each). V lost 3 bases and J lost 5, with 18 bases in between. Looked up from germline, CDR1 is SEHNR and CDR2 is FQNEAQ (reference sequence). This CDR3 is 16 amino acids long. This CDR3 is CASSFYLARERDTQYF. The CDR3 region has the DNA TGTGCCAGCAGCTTTTATTTGGCCAGGGAGAGAGATACGCAGTATTTT.

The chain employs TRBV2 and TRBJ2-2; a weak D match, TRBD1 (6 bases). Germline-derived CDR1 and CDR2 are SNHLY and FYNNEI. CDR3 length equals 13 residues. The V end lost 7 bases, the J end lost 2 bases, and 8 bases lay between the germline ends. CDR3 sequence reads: CASKQGNTGELFF. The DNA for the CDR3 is TGTGCCAGCAAACAGGGCAACACCGGGGAGCTGTTTTTT.

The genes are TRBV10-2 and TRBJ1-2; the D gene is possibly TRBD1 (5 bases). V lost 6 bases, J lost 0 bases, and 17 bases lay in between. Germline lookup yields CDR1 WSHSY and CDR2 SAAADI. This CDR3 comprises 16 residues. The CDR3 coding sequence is TGCGCCAGCAGCGCCCCTACTTTGACAGCTAACTATGGCTACACCTTC. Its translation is CASSAPTLTANYGYTF.

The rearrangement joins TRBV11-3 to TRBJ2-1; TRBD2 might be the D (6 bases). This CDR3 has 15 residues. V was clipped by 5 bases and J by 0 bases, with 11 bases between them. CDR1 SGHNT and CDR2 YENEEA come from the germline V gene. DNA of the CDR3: TGTGCCAGCAGCAGGGACTTTGACTCCTACAATGAGCAGTTCTTC. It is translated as CASSRDFDSYNEQFF.

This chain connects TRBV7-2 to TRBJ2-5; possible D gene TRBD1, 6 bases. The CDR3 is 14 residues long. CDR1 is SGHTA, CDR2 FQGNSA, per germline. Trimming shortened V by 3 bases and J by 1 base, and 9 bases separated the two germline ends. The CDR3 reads CASSLYRAQETQYF. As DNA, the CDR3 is TGTGCCAGCAGCTTGTACAGGGCCCAAGAGACCCAGTACTTC. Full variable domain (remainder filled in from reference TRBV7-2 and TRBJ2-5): GAGVSQSPSNKVTEKGKDVELRCDPISGHTALYWYRQSLGQGLEFLIYFQGNSAPDKSGLPSDRFSAERTGGSVSTLTIQRTQQEDSAVYLCASSLYRAQETQYFGPGTRLLVL.

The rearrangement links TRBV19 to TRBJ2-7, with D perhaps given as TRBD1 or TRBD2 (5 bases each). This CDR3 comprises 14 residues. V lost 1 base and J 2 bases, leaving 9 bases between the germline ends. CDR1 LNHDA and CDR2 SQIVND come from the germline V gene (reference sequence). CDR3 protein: CASSIGGDPYEQYF. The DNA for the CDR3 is TGTGCCAGTAGTATAGGAGGGGATCCCTACGAGCAGTACTTC.

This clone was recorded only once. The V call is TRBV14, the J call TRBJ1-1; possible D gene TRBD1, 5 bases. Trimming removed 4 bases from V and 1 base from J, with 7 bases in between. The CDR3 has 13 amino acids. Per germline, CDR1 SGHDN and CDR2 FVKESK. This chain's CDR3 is CASSLGTNTEAFF. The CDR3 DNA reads TGTGCCAGCAGCCTTGGGACGAACACTGAAGCTTTCTTT.

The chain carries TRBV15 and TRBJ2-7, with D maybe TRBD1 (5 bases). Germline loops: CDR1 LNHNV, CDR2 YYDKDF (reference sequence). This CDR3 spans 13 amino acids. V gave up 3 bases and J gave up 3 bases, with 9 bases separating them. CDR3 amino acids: CATSRDTSYEQYF. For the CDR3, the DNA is TGTGCCACCAGCAGGGACACAAGCTACGAGCAGTACTTC.

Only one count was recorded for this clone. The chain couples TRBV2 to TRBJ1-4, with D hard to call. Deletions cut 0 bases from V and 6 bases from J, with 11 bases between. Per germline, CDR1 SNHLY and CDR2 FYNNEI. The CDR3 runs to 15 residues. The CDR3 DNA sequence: TGTGCCAGCAGTGAAGCGCTAGGTATAGATGAAAAACTGTTTTTT. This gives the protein CASSEALGIDEKLFF.

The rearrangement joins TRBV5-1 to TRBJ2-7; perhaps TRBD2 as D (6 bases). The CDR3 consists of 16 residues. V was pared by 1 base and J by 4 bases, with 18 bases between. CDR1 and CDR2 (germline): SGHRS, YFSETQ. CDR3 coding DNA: TGCGCCAGCAGCTTGTTCCCCGGAGGGTTTCGATACGAGCAGTACTTC. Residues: CASSLFPGGFRYEQYF. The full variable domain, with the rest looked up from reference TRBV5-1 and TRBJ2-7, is KAGVTQTPRYLIKTRGQQVTLSCSPISGHRSVSWYQQTPGQGLQFLFEYFSETQRNKGNFPGRFSGRQFSNSRSEMNVSTLELGDSALYLCASSLFPGGFRYEQYFGPGTRLTVT.

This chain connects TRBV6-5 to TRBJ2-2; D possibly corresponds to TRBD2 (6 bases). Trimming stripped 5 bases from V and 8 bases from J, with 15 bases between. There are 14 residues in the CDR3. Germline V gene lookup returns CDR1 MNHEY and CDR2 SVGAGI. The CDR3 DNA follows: TGTGCCAGCAGTCGGGGAGGAGGGTCTGGGGAGCTGTTTTTT. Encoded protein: CASSRGGGSGELFF.